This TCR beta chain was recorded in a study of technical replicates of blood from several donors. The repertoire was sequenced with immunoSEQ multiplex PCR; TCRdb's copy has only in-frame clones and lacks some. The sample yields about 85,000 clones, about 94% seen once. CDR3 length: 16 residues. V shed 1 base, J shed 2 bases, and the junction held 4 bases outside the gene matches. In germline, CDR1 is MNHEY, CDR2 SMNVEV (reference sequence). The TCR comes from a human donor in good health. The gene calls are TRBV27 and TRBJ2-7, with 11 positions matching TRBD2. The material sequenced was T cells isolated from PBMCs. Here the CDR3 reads CASSLLRLAGTYEQYF. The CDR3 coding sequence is TGTGCCAGCAGTTTATTAAGACTAGCGGGGACCTACGAGCAGTACTTC.